This T cell receptor (beta chain) was recorded in a study of CD8+ T cells in alopecia areata (dated by TCRdb to 2017 to 2018). For the study in its entirety: Treated patients were enrolled in an open-label pilot trial of oral tofacitinib at 5 to 10 mg twice daily for moderate-to-severe alopecia areata. Patients received tofacitinib for 6 to 18 months and were then followed off drug for 6 months to check for delayed response and recurrence. The study used high-throughput TCRbeta sequencing to examine T cell clonal expansion in alopecia areata, in both the C3H/HeJ mouse model and human patients. On the human side, TCRbeta sequencing was run on scalp tissue and on sorted CD4+ and CD8+ peripheral blood T cells from healthy controls and from alopecia areata patients with either patchy or totalis/universalis disease. Patients on tofacitinib were biopsied at baseline and after 4 and 24 weeks of treatment, and several of the patients also had a later scalp biopsy. Scalp clonality was compared among normal scalp (n=4), patchy alopecia areata scalp (n=8), and alopecia totalis/universalis scalp (n=8). RNA was obtained with the PAXgene miRNA kit for fixed scalp, the miRNeasy kit for PBMCs, and the RNeasy kit for mouse skin. immunoSEQ multiplex PCR using 35 Vbeta forward primers and 13 Jbeta reverse primers was used to amplify TCRbeta CDR3 regions.

The investigation overall reported the following: Scalp TCR repertoire analysis is complicated because resident alphabeta T cells in normal human skin are also sequenced, whereas mouse skin is dominated by gammadelta T cells. Compared with mice, TCR sequences shared between patients were less clear, possibly partly because of HLA diversity across the patient population. Compared with normal scalp, lesional scalp, particularly in alopecia totalis/universalis, had higher clonality and more expanded CD8+ clones, which suggests antigenic drive.

The library was built by means of the immunoSEQ multiplex PCR assay. For TCR sequencing, RNA was extracted from every sample and reverse transcribed into cDNA to serve as template. First-strand cDNA was synthesized using SuperScript III with a 2:1 mix of oligo-dT and random hexamers. A synthetic immune receptor repertoire was used to assess amplification bias, and residual bias was removed computationally. The published analysis was carried out like this. Raw reads were preprocessed to remove errors, and CDR3 was defined by IMGT conventions from the conserved cysteine to phenylalanine. Clonality was computed by normalizing Shannon entropy by log2 of the number of productive unique TCRs and subtracting the result from 1. Whether scalp clones were CD4 or CD8 was inferred by matching scalp TCRbeta sequences against CD4 and CD8 repertoires sorted from blood. The clones in this table, taken by TCRdb from immuneACCESS, are in-frame only. Not every clone is retained; where verified, under half of the shortfall comes from an unresolved V gene, and the cause of the rest is unknown. V and J calls and clone size follow that table, whereas D and trimming were derived from the DNA. Counted in this sample were almost 250,000 clones; roughly two thirds of them appeared once. The ten largest clones capture under 1.5% of the sample.

The sample's time point label is to be understood as: baseline before oral tofacitinib. Peripheral blood and lesional scalp punch biopsies were obtained from patients with alopecia areata. PBMCs were isolated by density centrifugation and stained for CD3, CD4 and CD8, and CD4+ and CD8+ T cells were sorted on a FACSAria. To note about this clone: No cognate antigen has been identified for it. Qualities for individual bases were not recorded, and no much larger clone is one base off.

The sequence was collected from a human donor with alopecia areata. The input for sequencing was CD4+ T cells sorted from blood, taken at week 0.

The nucleotide sequence is given as TGTGCCAGCAGGGGACAGGGGTTAGGAAAACTGTTTTTT. The translation is CASRGQGLGKLFF. The V and J segments used are TRBV27 and TRBJ1-4; TRBD1 lines up with 10 middle nucleotides. Unmatched junction bases come to 5, with V trimmed by 6 bases and J by 10 bases. The CDR3 runs 13 residues from the cysteine to the phenylalanine. Of the read, only the CDR3 DNA is kept; its 39 bases are in frame from base 1. Based on the germline V gene (reference sequence), the CDR1 and CDR2 sequences are MNHEY and SMNVEV.